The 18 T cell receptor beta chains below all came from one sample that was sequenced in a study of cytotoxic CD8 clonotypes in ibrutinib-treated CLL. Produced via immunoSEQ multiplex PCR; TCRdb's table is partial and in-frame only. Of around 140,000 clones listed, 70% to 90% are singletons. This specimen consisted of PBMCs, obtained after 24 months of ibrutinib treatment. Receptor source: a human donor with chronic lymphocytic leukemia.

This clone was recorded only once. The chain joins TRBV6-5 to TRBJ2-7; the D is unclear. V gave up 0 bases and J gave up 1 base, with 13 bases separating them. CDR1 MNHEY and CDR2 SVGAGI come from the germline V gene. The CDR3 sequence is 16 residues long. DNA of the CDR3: TGTGCCAGCAGTTACTCCACCTTGGGAAGGTCCTACGAGCAGTACTTC. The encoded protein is CASSYSTLGRSYEQYF.

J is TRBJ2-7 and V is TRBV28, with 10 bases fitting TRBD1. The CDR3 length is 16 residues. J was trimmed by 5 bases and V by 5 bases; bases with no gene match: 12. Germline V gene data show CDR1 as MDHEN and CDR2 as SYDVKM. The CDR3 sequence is CASSPNTLGQGNEQYF. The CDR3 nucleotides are TGTGCCAGCAGTCCCAATACATTGGGACAGGGGAACGAGCAGTACTTC.

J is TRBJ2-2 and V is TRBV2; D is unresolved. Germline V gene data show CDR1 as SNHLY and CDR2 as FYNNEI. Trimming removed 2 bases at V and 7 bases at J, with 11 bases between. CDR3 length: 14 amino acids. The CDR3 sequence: CASSELAPIGELFF. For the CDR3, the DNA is TGTGCCAGCAGTGAACTGGCCCCTATCGGGGAGCTGTTTTTT.

CDR3: CAWSVVGGITEAFF. CDR3 nucleotides: TGTGCCTGGAGTGTCGTGGGGGGCATCACTGAAGCTTTCTTT. The V call is TRBV30, the J call TRBJ1-1, with D tentatively TRBD1 (6 bases). The length of the CDR3 is 14 residues. The V gene's germline CDR1 is GTSNPN and CDR2 SVGIG (reference sequence). Between the trimmed V and J ends, which lost 0 bases and 4 bases, there was a span of 12 bases.

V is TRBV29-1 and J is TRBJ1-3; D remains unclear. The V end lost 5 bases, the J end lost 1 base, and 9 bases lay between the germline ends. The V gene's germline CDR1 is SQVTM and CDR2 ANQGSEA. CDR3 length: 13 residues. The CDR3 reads CSVLIRSGNTIYF. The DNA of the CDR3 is TGCAGCGTTCTTATACGGTCTGGAAACACCATATATTTT.

The CDR3 nucleotides read TGTGCCAGCAGTACCTTAGACGGCTCAAGGCTCGGAAACACCATATATTTT. Protein product: CASSTLDGSRLGNTIYF. The chain is built from TRBV27 and TRBJ1-3, with D hard to call. Germline V gene lookup returns CDR1 MNHEY and CDR2 SMNVEV (reference sequence). Trimming pared 5 bases from V and 4 bases from J, leaving 21 bases between. This CDR3 is 17 amino acids long.

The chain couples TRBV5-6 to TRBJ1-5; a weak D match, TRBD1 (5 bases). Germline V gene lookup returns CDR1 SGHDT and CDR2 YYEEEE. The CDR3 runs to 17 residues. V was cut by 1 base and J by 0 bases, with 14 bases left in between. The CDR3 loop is CASSLLSREASNQPQHF. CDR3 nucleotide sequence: TGTGCCAGCAGCTTGCTTTCCAGGGAAGCTAGCAATCAGCCCCAGCATTTT.

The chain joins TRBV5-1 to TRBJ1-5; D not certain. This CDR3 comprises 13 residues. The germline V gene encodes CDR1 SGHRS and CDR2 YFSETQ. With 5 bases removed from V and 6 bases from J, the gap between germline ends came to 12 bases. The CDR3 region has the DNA TGCGCCAGCAGGTGGACGGCGACTCAGCCCCAGCATTTT. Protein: CASRWTATQPQHF.

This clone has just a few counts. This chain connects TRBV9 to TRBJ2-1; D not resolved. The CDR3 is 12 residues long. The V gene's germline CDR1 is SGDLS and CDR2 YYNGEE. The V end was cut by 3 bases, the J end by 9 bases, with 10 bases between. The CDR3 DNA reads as TGTGCCAGCAGCGCCCAGGAAATTGAGCAGTTCTTC. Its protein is CASSAQEIEQFF.

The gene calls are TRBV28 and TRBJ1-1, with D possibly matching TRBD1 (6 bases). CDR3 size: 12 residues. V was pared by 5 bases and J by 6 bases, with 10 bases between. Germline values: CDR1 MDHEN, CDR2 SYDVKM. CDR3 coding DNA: TGTGCCAGCAGTGGGGGCGGGGCTGAAGCTTTCTTT. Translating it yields CASSGGGAEAFF.

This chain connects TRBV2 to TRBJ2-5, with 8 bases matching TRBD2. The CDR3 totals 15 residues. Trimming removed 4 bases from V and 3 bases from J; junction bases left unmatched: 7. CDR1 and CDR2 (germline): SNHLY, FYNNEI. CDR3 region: CASSGVAGSKETQYF. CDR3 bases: TGTGCCAGCAGTGGGGTAGCGGGGAGCAAAGAGACCCAGTACTTC.

The DNA of the CDR3 is TGTGCCGTGAGGCGGACAGGGGGCTCCACTGAAGCTTTCTTT. This sequence encodes CAVRRTGGSTEAFF. The J gene is TRBJ1-1, the V gene TRBV28, with 11 bases aligning to TRBD1. J was trimmed by 4 bases and V by 11 bases; bases with no gene match: 9. CDR3 size: 14 residues. Germline V gene sequence: CDR1 MDHEN, CDR2 SYDVKM. The full variable domain, its missing parts supplied by reference TRBV28 and TRBJ1-1, is DVKVTQSSRYLVKRTGEKVFLECVQDMDHENMFWYRQDPGLGLRLIYFSYDVKMKEKGDIPEGYSVSREKKERFSLILESASTNQTSMYLCAVRRTGGSTEAFFGQGTRLTVV.

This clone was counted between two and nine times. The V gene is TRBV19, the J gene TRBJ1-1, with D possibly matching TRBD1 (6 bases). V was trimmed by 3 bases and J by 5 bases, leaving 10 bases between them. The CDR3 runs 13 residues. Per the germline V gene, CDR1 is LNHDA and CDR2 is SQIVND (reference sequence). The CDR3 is CASSIYRVTEAFF. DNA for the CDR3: TGTGCCAGTAGTATCTACAGGGTTACTGAAGCTTTCTTT.

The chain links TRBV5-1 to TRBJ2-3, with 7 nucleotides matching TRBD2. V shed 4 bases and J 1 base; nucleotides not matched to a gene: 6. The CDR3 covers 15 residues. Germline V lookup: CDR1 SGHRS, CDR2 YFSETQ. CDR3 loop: CASSPRGDGTDTQYF. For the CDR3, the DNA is TGCGCCAGCAGCCCTCGGGGGGACGGCACAGATACGCAGTATTTT.

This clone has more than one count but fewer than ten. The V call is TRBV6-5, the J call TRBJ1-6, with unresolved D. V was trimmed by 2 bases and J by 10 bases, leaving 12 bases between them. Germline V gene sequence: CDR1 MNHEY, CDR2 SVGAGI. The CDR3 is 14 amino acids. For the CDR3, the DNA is TGTGCCAGCAGTTACCGGGCACTCGACTCACCCCTCCACTTT. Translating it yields CASSYRALDSPLHF.

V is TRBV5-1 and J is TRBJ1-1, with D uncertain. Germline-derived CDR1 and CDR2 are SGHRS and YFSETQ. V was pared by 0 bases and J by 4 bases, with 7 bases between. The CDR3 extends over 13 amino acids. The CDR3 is CASSLGGTTEAFF. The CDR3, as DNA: TGCGCCAGCAGCTTGGGGGGAACCACTGAAGCTTTCTTT.

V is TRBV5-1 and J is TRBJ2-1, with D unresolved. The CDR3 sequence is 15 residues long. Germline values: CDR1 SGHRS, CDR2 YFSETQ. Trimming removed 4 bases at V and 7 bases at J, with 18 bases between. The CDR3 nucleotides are TGCGCCAGCAGCCCCGGCTGGCTAGTTCCTAATGAGCAGTTCTTC. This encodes CASSPGWLVPNEQFF.

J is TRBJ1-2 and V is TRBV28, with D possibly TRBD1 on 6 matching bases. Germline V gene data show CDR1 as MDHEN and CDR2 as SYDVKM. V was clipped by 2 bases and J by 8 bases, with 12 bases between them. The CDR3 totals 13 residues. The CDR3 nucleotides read TGTGCCAGCAGTTTAAACGGGGGCTTAGGCTACACCTTC. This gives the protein CASSLNGGLGYTF.